This T cell receptor beta chain was recorded in a study of identical twins. TCRdb reprocessed the 5' RACE reads with MiXCR, giving one entry per CDR3 protein. The table includes 200,000 to 250,000 distinct CDR3 sequences, about 6.7% detected once. V was pared by 8 bases and J by 4 bases, with 8 bases between. The CDR3 is 12 residues long. Germline V gives CDR1 SNHLY, CDR2 FYNNEI. This clonotype showed up just a few times. This same sample was also part of a study on T cells expressing NK-cell markers.

This receptor was obtained from a woman aged 18-29 years in good health. This rearrangement joins TRBV2 to TRBJ2-2; the D is unclear. What was sequenced was CD8+ T cells sorted from blood. The CDR3 reads CASQARTGELFF. The CDR3 bases are TGTGCCAGCCAGGCACGCACCGGGGAGCTGTTTTTT.